What follows are 3 T cell receptor beta chains derived from one specimen sequenced in a study of control samples from healthy donors and cancer patients. Sequenced by immunoSEQ multiplex PCR; TCRdb stores in-frame clones only, minus some. Of approximately 120,000 clones in the sample, around 94% were seen once. Sequenced material: PBMCs. These receptors originate from a man at least 80 years old with head and neck cancer.

The CDR3 DNA is TGTGCCAGCACCCCCGGGCCAGTTCCCTCTGCTTTCTTT. Its protein is CASTPGPVPSAFF. The chain recombines TRBV12-3 or TRBV12-4 with TRBJ1-1; D is uncertain. V was clipped by 7 bases and J by 11 bases, with 20 bases between them. CDR3 length: 13 amino acids.

A remark on this clone: Other DNA sequences in the same sample also yield this CDR3. V gene TRBV11-3 combines with J gene TRBJ2-5; the D is unclear. Germline loops: CDR1 SGHNT, CDR2 YENEEA. V lost 1 base, J lost 2 bases, and 5 bases lay in between. There are 13 residues in the CDR3. The CDR3: CASSLGSQETQYF. The CDR3 DNA reads TGTGCCAGCAGCTTAGGCTCTCAAGAGACCCAGTACTTC.

Concerning this clone itself: One end of the junction fails to match germline, which may point to a read error. This sequence joins TRBV5-1 and TRBJ2-2; D may be TRBD1 (8 bases). Germline V gives CDR1 SGHRS, CDR2 YFSETQ. CDR3 length equals 14 residues. The CDR3 loop is CASTLDREGGELFF. The CDR3 nucleotides are TGCGCCAGCACCTTGGACAGGGAGGGCGGGGAGCTGTTTTTT.